This T cell receptor beta chain originates from a study of cytomegalovirus exposure and HLA in healthy donors. The PCR had 60 Vbeta and 13 Jbeta primers. Produced via immunoSEQ multiplex PCR; TCRdb's table is partial and in-frame only. The sample has 130,000 or so clones, 88% seen once. Germline V gene sequence: CDR1 SGHRS, CDR2 YFSETQ. The CDR3 consists of 16 residues. V lost 3 bases and J lost 4, with 18 bases in between. The specimen sequenced was PBMCs. The chain has TRBV5-1 and TRBJ2-3, with TRBD1 as a possible D gene (6 bases). The receptor's source is a middle-aged woman in good health and CMV-seronegative. In nucleotides, the CDR3 is TGCGCCAGCAGCTCGCAACCCGGACAGCCTGCAGATACGCAGTATTTT. Protein: CASSSQPGQPADTQYF. The whole variable domain, filled in from reference TRBV5-1 and TRBJ2-3, reads KAGVTQTPRYLIKTRGQQVTLSCSPISGHRSVSWYQQTPGQGLQFLFEYFSETQRNKGNFPGRFSGRQFSNSRSEMNVSTLELGDSALYLCASSSQPGQPADTQYFGPGTRLTVL.